Each of the 18 T cell receptor beta chains below was sequenced from the same sample in a study of cytomegalovirus exposure and HLA in healthy donors. 13 Jbeta primers and 60 Vbeta primers were used for the PCR. Sequencing was performed with immunoSEQ multiplex PCR; in TCRdb, only in-frame clones are kept and a portion is missing. The table lists some 150,000 clones, 70% to 80% of them singletons. Material for sequencing was PBMCs. Receptor source: a man between 18 and 29 years old in good health and CMV-seronegative.

J is TRBJ2-3 and V is TRBV25-1; 7 nucleotides match TRBD1. From germline, CDR1 is MGHDK and CDR2 SYGVNS. This CDR3 spans 15 amino acids. V dropped 6 bases and J dropped 3; count of bases not matched to a gene: 9. This CDR3 is CASRKQGKETDTQYF. CDR3 in DNA: TGTGCCAGCAGAAAACAGGGGAAGGAGACAGATACGCAGTATTTT.

The gene calls are TRBV20-1 and TRBJ1-1, with D perhaps matching TRBD1 (5 bases). Germline V CDR1 and CDR2: DFQATT, SNEGSKA (reference sequence). V was shortened by 6 bases and J by 7 bases, with 12 bases between the two germline ends. There are 11 residues in the CDR3. CDR3 in DNA: TGCAGTGCAGCCGGGACTATTGAAGCTTTCTTT. It specifies CSAAGTIEAFF.

This clone was seen only a few times. The CDR3 DNA follows: TGTGCCAGCAGCTCCATACAGGCAGGCGATCAGCCCCAGCATTTT. Encoded protein: CASSSIQAGDQPQHF. The V gene is TRBV7-2, the J gene TRBJ1-5, with a weak D call TRBD1 (5 bases). The CDR3 has 15 amino acids. Deletions cut 4 bases from V and 5 bases from J, with 15 bases between. From germline, CDR1 is SGHTA and CDR2 FQGNSA.

V usage is TRBV6-6 and J usage is TRBJ2-3; 7 bases fit TRBD2. Germline V gene data show CDR1 as MNHNY and CDR2 as SVGAGI (reference sequence). Unmatched junction bases numbered 6, after V lost 6 bases and J lost 3 bases. The CDR3 is 14 residues long. CDR3 sequence (DNA): TGTGCCAGCAGGACTAGCCCCAGTACAGATACGCAGTATTTT. It specifies CASRTSPSTDTQYF.

The rearrangement links TRBV5-8 to TRBJ2-2; 7 bases align to TRBD1. The CDR3 is 17 residues long. The junction had 14 bases not matched to a gene; V was cut back by 6 bases and J by 3 bases. CDR1 is SGHTS and CDR2 is YDEGEE in the germline V gene. The DNA of the CDR3 is TGTGCCAGCAATACAAATCCGGGACAGCCCCACACCGGGGAGCTGTTTTTT. Its protein product is CASNTNPGQPHTGELFF.

V is TRBV2 and J is TRBJ2-7; 7 positions match TRBD1. This CDR3 comprises 15 residues. The V segment lost 7 bases and the J segment 1 base; nucleotides outside the gene matches: 10. Germline V CDR1 and CDR2: SNHLY, FYNNEI. This CDR3 reads CASTERDSPSYEQYF. DNA for the CDR3: TGTGCCAGCACCGAGAGGGACAGTCCTTCCTACGAGCAGTACTTC.

V usage is TRBV28 and J usage is TRBJ2-1; 7 nucleotides align to TRBD2. Germline V lookup: CDR1 MDHEN, CDR2 SYDVKM. V gave up 6 bases and J gave up 6 bases; unmatched junction bases: 8. CDR3 length: 14 amino acids. CDR3 sequence (DNA): TGTGCCAGCAGGGGCGGGAGCCTACCCAATGAGCAGTTCTTC. Its protein product is CASRGGSLPNEQFF.

J is TRBJ2-5 and V is TRBV7-2, with 9 bases matching TRBD2. There are 14 residues in the CDR3. Germline values: CDR1 SGHTA, CDR2 FQGNSA. V lost 6 bases, J lost 4 bases, and 6 bases stayed unmatched. CDR3 sequence reads: CASRAGGPRETQYF. CDR3 nucleotides: TGTGCCAGCAGGGCGGGAGGGCCCCGAGAGACCCAGTACTTC.

The CDR3 reads CASSEAPGLSGSPLHF. The CDR3 DNA follows: TGTGCCAGCAGTGAAGCACCGGGACTCTCCGGTTCACCCCTCCACTTT. The chain couples TRBV6-1 to TRBJ1-6; D is perhaps TRBD1 (5 bases). The CDR3 contains 16 residues. The V gene lost 0 bases and the J gene lost 9 bases, with 15 bases spanning the gap. Germline V gene sequence: CDR1 MNHNS, CDR2 SASEGT.

This clone was counted only a few times. V and J are TRBV27 and TRBJ1-2; a weak D match, TRBD1 (5 bases). The CDR3 is 15 residues long. Germline V gene lookup returns CDR1 MNHEY and CDR2 SMNVEV (reference sequence). Between the trimmed V and J ends, which lost 1 base and 4 bases, there was a span of 13 bases. The CDR3 is CASSLFGQGPYGYTF. The CDR3 DNA reads as TGTGCCAGCAGTTTATTTGGCCAGGGCCCCTATGGCTACACCTTC.

This chain joins TRBV11-3 and TRBJ2-7, with 10 nucleotides matching TRBD1. J gave up 6 bases and V 5 bases, and 4 bases lay outside the gene matches. The germline V gene encodes CDR1 SGHNT and CDR2 YENEEA. The CDR3 runs to 13 residues. CDR3 region: CASSRGDRGEQYF. In DNA form, the CDR3 reads TGTGCCAGCAGCCGGGGGGACAGGGGCGAGCAGTACTTC.

The V gene is TRBV28, the J gene TRBJ1-1, with D uncertain. The CDR3 extends over 17 amino acids. V lost 1 base and J 0 bases, leaving 15 bases between the germline ends. The V gene's germline CDR1 is MDHEN and CDR2 SYDVKM. CDR3 sequence: CASSLYLGRRMNTEAFF. DNA for the CDR3: TGTGCCAGCAGTTTATACCTTGGACGGAGGATGAACACTGAAGCTTTCTTT.

The rearrangement uses TRBV6-6 and TRBJ2-1, with 8 bases lining up with TRBD2. From germline, CDR1 is MNHNY and CDR2 SVGAGI (reference sequence). V dropped 2 bases and J dropped 1; count of bases not matched to a gene: 4. This CDR3 spans 16 amino acids. The CDR3 nucleotides are TGTGCCAGCAGTTACGGCGGGGGGCTATCCTACAATGAGCAGTTCTTC. It encodes CASSYGGGLSYNEQFF.

V gene TRBV5-5 combines with J gene TRBJ2-3, with 13 bases that match TRBD2. The V segment lost 4 bases and the J segment 7 bases; nucleotides outside the gene matches: 3. This CDR3 spans 14 amino acids. Germline assignment: CDR1 SGHKS and CDR2 YYEKEE (reference sequence). CDR3 residues: CASSRLAGGYTQYF. CDR3 nucleotide sequence: TGTGCCAGCAGCAGACTAGCGGGAGGATATACGCAGTATTTT. Looking up the rest from reference TRBV5-5 and TRBJ2-3 gives the full variable domain: DAGVTQSPTHLIKTRGQQVTLRCSPISGHKSVSWYQQVLGQGPQFIFQYYEKEERGRGNFPDRFSARQFPNYSSELNVNALLLGDSALYLCASSRLAGGYTQYFGPGTRLTVL.

This clone was seen a single time. The chain carries TRBV21-1 and TRBJ1-4; TRBD1 was called by the table and not checked on the DNA. TRBV21-1 is given as a pseudogene. The CDR3 is made up of 16 amino acids. The CDR3 nucleotides are TGTGCCAGCAGCAATGGCAGGGGGCTCACTAATGAAAAACTGTTTTTT. Its protein is CASSNGRGLTNEKLFF.

This clone occurred once. The rearrangement links TRBV2 to TRBJ2-1; weak D call: TRBD2 (5 bases). Per germline, CDR1 SNHLY and CDR2 FYNNEI. The CDR3 has 13 residues. The V end lost 5 bases, the J end lost 4 bases, and 9 bases lay between the germline ends. The CDR3 loop is CASSTGSYNEQFF. CDR3 bases: TGTGCCAGCAGTACGGGGTCGTACAATGAGCAGTTCTTC.

This chain connects TRBV20-1 to TRBJ1-1; D gene ambiguous. Deletions cut 6 bases from V and 0 bases from J, with 5 bases between. The germline V gene encodes CDR1 DFQATT and CDR2 SNEGSKA (reference sequence). The CDR3 has 11 residues. The chain's CDR3 is CSAGVNTEAFF. The CDR3 DNA follows: TGCAGTGCCGGGGTGAACACTGAAGCTTTCTTT.

V is TRBV2 and J is TRBJ2-5, with D tentatively TRBD2 (6 bases). The CDR3 totals 13 residues. The V gene lost 5 bases and the J gene lost 1 base, with 8 bases spanning the gap. Germline loops: CDR1 SNHLY, CDR2 FYNNEI. In DNA, the CDR3 is TGTGCCAGCAGTTTAGCGGTCCAAGAGACCCAGTACTTC. It specifies CASSLAVQETQYF. The complete variable domain, with remaining parts taken from reference TRBV2 and TRBJ2-5, reads EPEVTQTPSHQVTQMGQEVILRCVPISNHLYFYWYRQILGQKVEFLVSFYNNEISEKSEIFDDQFSVERPDGSNFTLKIRSTKLEDSAMYFCASSLAVQETQYFGPGTRLLVL.